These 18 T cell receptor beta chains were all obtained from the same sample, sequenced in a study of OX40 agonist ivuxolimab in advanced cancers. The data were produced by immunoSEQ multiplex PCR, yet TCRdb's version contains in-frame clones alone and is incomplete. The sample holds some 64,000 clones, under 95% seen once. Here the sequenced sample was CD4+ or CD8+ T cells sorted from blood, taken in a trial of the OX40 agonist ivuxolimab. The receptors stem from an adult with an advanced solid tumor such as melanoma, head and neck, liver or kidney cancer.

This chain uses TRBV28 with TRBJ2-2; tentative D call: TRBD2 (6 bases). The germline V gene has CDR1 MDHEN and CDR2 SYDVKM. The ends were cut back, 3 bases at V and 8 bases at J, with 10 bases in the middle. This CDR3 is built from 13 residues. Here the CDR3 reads CASSLGGGGELFF. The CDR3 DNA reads TGTGCCAGCAGTTTGGGGGGAGGAGGGGAGCTGTTTTTT.

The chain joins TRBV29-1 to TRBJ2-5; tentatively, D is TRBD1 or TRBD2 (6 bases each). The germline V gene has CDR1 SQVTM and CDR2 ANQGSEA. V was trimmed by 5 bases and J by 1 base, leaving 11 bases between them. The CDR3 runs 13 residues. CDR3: CSVPRGAQETQYF. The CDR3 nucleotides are TGCAGCGTTCCTAGGGGGGCCCAAGAGACCCAGTACTTC.

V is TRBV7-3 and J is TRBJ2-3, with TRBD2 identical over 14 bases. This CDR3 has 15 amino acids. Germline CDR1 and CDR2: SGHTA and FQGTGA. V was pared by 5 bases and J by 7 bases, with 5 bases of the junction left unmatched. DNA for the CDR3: TGTGCCAGCAGCCCCGGACTAGCGGGAGGCCATACGCAGTATTTT. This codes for CASSPGLAGGHTQYF.

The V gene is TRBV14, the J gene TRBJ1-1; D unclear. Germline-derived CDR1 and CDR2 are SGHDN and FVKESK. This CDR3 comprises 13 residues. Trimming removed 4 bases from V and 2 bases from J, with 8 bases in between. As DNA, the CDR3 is TGTGCCAGCAGCCGAGCTTACAACACTGAAGCTTTCTTT. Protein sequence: CASSRAYNTEAFF.

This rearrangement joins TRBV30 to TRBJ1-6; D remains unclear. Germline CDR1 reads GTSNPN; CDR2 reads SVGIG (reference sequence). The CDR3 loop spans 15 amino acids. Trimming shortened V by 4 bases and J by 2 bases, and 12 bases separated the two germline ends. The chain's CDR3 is CAWNRESAYNSPLHF. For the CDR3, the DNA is TGTGCCTGGAATCGTGAGAGCGCCTATAATTCACCCCTCCACTTT. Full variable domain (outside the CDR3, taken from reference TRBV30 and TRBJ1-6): SQTIHQWPATLVQPVGSPLSLECTVEGTSNPNLYWYRQAAGRGLQLLFYSVGIGQISSEVPQNLSASRPQDRQFILSSKKLLLSDSGFYLCAWNRESAYNSPLHFGNGTRLTVT.

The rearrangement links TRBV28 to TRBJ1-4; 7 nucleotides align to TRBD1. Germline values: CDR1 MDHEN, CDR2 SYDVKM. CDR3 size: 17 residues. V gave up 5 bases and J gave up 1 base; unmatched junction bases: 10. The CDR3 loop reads CASSPPGQALTNEKLFF. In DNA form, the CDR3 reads TGTGCCAGCAGTCCGCCCGGACAGGCGCTAACTAATGAAAAACTGTTTTTT.

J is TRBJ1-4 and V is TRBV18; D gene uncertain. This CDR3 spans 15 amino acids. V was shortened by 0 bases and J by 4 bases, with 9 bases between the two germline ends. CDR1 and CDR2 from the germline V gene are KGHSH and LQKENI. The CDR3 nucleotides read TGTGCCAGCTCACCACCTCGCACTCTTAATGAAAAACTGTTTTTT. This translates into CASSPPRTLNEKLFF.

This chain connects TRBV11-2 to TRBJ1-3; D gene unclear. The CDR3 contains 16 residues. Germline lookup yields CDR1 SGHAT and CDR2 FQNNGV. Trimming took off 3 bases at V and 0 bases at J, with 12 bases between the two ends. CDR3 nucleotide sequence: TGTGCCAGCAGCTTGTCCCGGGCCAACTCTGGAAACACCATATATTTT. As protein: CASSLSRANSGNTIYF.

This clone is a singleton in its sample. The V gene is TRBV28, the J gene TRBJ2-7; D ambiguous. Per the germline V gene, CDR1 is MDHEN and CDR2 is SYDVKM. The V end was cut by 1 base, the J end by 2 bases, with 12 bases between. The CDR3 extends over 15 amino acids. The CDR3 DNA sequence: TGTGCCAGCAGTTTATCAGCGCCCCCGACCTACGAGCAGTACTTC. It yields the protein CASSLSAPPTYEQYF.

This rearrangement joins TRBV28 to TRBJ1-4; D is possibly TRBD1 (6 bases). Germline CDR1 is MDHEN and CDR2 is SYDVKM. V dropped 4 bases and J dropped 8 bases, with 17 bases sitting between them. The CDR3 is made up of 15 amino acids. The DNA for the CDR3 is TGTGCCAGCAGTTACACAGGGCTAGGGGGGGAAAAACTGTTTTTT. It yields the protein CASSYTGLGGEKLFF. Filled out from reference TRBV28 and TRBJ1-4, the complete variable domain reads DVKVTQSSRYLVKRTGEKVFLECVQDMDHENMFWYRQDPGLGLRLIYFSYDVKMKEKGDIPEGYSVSREKKERFSLILESASTNQTSMYLCASSYTGLGGEKLFFGSGTQLSVL.

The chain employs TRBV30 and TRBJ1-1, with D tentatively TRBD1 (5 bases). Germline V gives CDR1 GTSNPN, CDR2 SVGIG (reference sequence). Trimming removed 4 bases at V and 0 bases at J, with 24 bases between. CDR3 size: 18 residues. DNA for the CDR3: TGTGCCTGGATTTGGGGGAGGACCGCGGGGCCCTTGAACACTGAAGCTTTCTTT. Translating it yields CAWIWGRTAGPLNTEAFF.

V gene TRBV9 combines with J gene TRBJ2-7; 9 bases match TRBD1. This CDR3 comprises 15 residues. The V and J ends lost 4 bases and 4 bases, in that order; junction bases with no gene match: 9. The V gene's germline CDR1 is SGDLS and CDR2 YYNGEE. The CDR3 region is CASSPTGTGFYEQYF. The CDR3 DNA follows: TGTGCCAGCAGCCCAACGGGGACAGGGTTTTACGAGCAGTACTTC.

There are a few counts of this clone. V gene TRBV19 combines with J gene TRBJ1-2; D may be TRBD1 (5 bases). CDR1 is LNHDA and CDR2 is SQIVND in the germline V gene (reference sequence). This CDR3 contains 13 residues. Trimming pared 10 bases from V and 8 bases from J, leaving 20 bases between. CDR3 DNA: TGTGCCACGCTTATCGCGGGGCCGGGGGGCTACACCTTC. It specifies CATLIAGPGGYTF.

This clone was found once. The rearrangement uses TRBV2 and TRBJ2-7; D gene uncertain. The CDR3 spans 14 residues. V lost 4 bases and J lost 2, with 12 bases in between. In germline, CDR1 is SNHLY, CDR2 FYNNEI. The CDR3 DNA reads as TGTGCCAGCAGTGTTGCAAGGTACCCCTACGAGCAGTACTTC. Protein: CASSVARYPYEQYF.

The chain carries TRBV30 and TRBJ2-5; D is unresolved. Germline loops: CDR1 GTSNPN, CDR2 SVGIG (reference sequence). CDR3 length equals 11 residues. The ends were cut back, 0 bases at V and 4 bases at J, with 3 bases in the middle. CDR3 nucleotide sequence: TGTGCCTGGAGTGTATCAGAGACCCAGTACTTC. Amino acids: CAWSVSETQYF.

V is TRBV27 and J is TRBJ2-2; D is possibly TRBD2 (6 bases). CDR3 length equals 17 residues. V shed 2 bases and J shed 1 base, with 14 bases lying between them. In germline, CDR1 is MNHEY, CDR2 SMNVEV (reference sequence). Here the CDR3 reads CASSLAIAERNTGELFF. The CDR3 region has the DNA TGTGCCAGCAGTTTAGCTATAGCGGAGCGGAACACCGGGGAGCTGTTTTTT.

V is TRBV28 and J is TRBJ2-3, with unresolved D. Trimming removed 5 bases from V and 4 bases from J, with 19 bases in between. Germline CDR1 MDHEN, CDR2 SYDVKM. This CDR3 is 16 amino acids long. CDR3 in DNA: TGTGCCAGCAGTCTCCCTACTCTACCCCCCGCAGATACGCAGTATTTT. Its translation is CASSLPTLPPADTQYF. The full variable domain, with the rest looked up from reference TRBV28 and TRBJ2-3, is DVKVTQSSRYLVKRTGEKVFLECVQDMDHENMFWYRQDPGLGLRLIYFSYDVKMKEKGDIPEGYSVSREKKERFSLILESASTNQTSMYLCASSLPTLPPADTQYFGPGTRLTVL.

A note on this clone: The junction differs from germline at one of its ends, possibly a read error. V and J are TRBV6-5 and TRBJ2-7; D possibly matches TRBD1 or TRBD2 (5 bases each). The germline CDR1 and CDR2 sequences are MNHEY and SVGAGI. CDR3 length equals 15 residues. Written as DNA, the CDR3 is TGTGCCAGCAGTCACTCGAGCTCGGGGCCCTACGAGCAGTACTTC. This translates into CASSHSSSGPYEQYF.